The T cell receptor beta chain described here comes from a study of T cell responses to AZD1222 COVID-19 vaccine. A remark on this clone: Its specificity is not known.

Study observations and caveats: Donors, mostly white British, included more females; clonal diversity was possibly underestimated. Scientists sampled the repertoires only once the peak T cell response had passed. Regions 160-218 and 743-854 dominated among vaccine-associated CD4 TCRs spanning spike. Seropositive AZD1222 recipients at baseline numbered only five or six.

TCRdb keeps only in-frame clones here, not all; method: immunoSEQ multiplex PCR. The data contain 240,000 or so clones, more than 85% of them singletons. With V trimmed by 5 bases and J by 5 bases, 2 bases remained unmatched. The CDR3 spans 15 residues. Germline lookup yields CDR1 ENHRY and CDR2 SYGVKD. The TCR was taken from an adult in good health. The chain recombines TRBV10-3 with TRBJ2-1, with 14 bases lining up with TRBD2. Specimen: peripheral blood, collected on day 0 of AZD1222 vaccination. The CDR3 protein is CAISWTSGGNNEQFF. The DNA for the CDR3 is TGTGCCATCAGTTGGACTAGCGGGGGGAACAATGAGCAGTTCTTC.